This passage covers 28 T cell receptor beta chains from one sample sequenced in a study of T cells expressing NK-cell markers. TCRdb reprocessed the 5' RACE reads; each CDR3 protein has one entry and no DNA is given. This repertoire includes over 350,000 distinct CDR3 sequences. Sequencing used blood T cells: a sorted CD56 or NKG2C T cell subset, CD4+ or CD8+ T cells, or bulk PBMC T cells (not recorded which). The receptors derive from a woman in her fifties or sixties in good health.

The V call is TRBV7-8, the J call TRBJ2-1; TCRdb calls TRBD2, which cannot be checked without DNA. CDR1 and CDR2 from the germline V gene are SGHVS and FQNEAQ. The CDR3 is made up of 16 amino acids. CDR3 protein: CASSHGLAPHYNEQFF.

CDR3 residues: CASSLGQDQETQYF. V usage is TRBV14 and J usage is TRBJ2-5; TCRdb calls TRBD1, which cannot be checked without DNA. Germline CDR1 reads SGHDN; CDR2 reads FVKESK. The CDR3 runs 14 residues.

The J gene is TRBJ2-3, the V gene TRBV9; TCRdb picks TRBD1, but there is no DNA to check that call. This CDR3 region has 14 residues. Germline assignment: CDR1 SGDLS and CDR2 YYNGEE. CDR3 sequence: CASSVSQGGDTQYF.

This chain joins TRBV20-1 and TRBJ2-2; the D call from TCRdb, TRBD2, cannot be confirmed without DNA. Germline V CDR1 and CDR2: DFQATT, SNEGSKA (reference sequence). CDR3 size: 15 residues. CDR3 sequence reads: CSARPGTSGTGELFF.

This sequence joins TRBV5-1 and TRBJ2-1; TCRdb selects TRBD1, and the lack of DNA leaves this call unchecked. This CDR3 is 15 amino acids long. Germline loops: CDR1 SGHRS, CDR2 YFSETQ. The CDR3 loop is CASNGDRGRDNEQFF.

The chain is built from TRBV5-1 and TRBJ2-1; the D call of TRBD2 rests on TCRdb alone, since no DNA is present to check it. This CDR3 contains 14 residues. CDR1 is SGHRS and CDR2 is YFSETQ in the germline V gene. CDR3 sequence: CASSLATSGNEQFF.

This chain uses TRBV3-1 with TRBJ1-2. The germline CDR1 and CDR2 sequences are LGHDT and YNNKEL (reference sequence). The CDR3 contains 13 residues. CDR3 sequence: CASSQHSVYGYTF.

This chain uses TRBV19 with TRBJ2-1; TCRdb selects TRBD1, and the lack of DNA leaves this call unchecked. The CDR3 is 14 residues long. Germline V CDR1 and CDR2: LNHDA, SQIVND (reference sequence). Here the CDR3 reads CASSLGTGDNEQFF. The full variable domain, completed using reference TRBV19 and TRBJ2-1, is DGGITQSPKYLFRKEGQNVTLSCEQNLNHDAMYWYRQDPGQGLRLIYYSQIVNDFQKGDIAEGYSVSREKKESFPLTVTSAQKNPTAFYLCASSLGTGDNEQFFGPGTRLTVL.

The chain links TRBV4-1 to TRBJ2-7. Per germline, CDR1 MGHRA and CDR2 YSYEKL. The CDR3 is 15 amino acids. The CDR3 sequence is CASSQERQGFHEQYF.

This sequence joins TRBV5-1 and TRBJ2-7; there is no DNA to check the TCRdb D call of TRBD1. Germline CDR1 SGHRS, CDR2 YFSETQ. This CDR3 contains 13 residues. The CDR3 protein is CASSSQGVSEQYF.

This sequence joins TRBV12-3 or TRBV12-4 and TRBJ2-5; the TRBD2 assignment by TCRdb is unverifiable without DNA. The CDR3 is 13 amino acids. CDR3 sequence reads: CASNPSGMETQYF.

The chain links TRBV4-1 to TRBJ2-1; TCRdb's assignment of TRBD2 cannot be checked, as there is no DNA. Germline values: CDR1 MGHRA, CDR2 YSYEKL. This CDR3 is built from 16 residues. CDR3 sequence: CASSQLTSDLPSEQFF.

V is TRBV15 and J is TRBJ2-5; the D call from TCRdb, TRBD2, cannot be confirmed without DNA. The CDR3 sequence is 17 residues long. Germline V gene lookup returns CDR1 LNHNV and CDR2 YYDKDF (reference sequence). The chain's CDR3 is CATSRSLAGGEEETQYF.

The chain links TRBV6-5 to TRBJ2-7; as DNA is missing, the TRBD1 call by TCRdb cannot be tested. CDR1 is MNHEY and CDR2 is SVGAGI in the germline V gene. This CDR3 is 13 amino acids long. The chain's CDR3 is CASSFYRGLEQYF.

This rearrangement joins TRBV5-1 to TRBJ2-5; TCRdb lists TRBD1, though no DNA is available to test this call. The CDR3 runs 16 residues. Germline values: CDR1 SGHRS, CDR2 YFSETQ. The chain's CDR3 is CASSLVGLFGGETQYF.

This sequence joins TRBV6-1 and TRBJ2-6. Per the germline V gene, CDR1 is MNHNS and CDR2 is SASEGT. The length of the CDR3 is 15 residues. This CDR3 reads CASNPQGAGANVLTF.

V usage is TRBV15 and J usage is TRBJ2-7; there is no DNA to check the TCRdb D call of TRBD2. This CDR3 spans 15 amino acids. Germline-derived CDR1 and CDR2 are LNHNV and YYDKDF (reference sequence). This CDR3 is CATSSRLAGEYEQYF. The full variable domain, with the rest looked up from reference TRBV15 and TRBJ2-7, is DAMVIQNPRYQVTQFGKPVTLSCSQTLNHNVMYWYQQKSSQAPKLLFHYYDKDFNNEADTPDNFQSRRPNTSFCFLDIRSPGLGDTAMYLCATSSRLAGEYEQYFGPGTRLTVT.

The chain has TRBV5-6 and TRBJ1-5; TCRdb names TRBD1, which stays unverified in the absence of DNA. This CDR3 comprises 15 residues. Germline CDR1 is SGHDT and CDR2 is YYEEEE. CDR3 protein: CASSLGAGENQPQHF.

The J gene is TRBJ2-2, the V gene TRBV5-1; TCRdb calls TRBD2, which cannot be checked without DNA. Per the germline V gene, CDR1 is SGHRS and CDR2 is YFSETQ. The CDR3 sequence is 16 residues long. The CDR3 sequence: CASSPGLAGGPRELFF.

CDR3 sequence reads: CASSPAEHNEQFF. The rearrangement uses TRBV12-3 or TRBV12-4 and TRBJ2-1. This CDR3 has 13 residues.

This chain links TRBV5-1 with TRBJ2-7; no DNA is available, so the TRBD1 call from TCRdb remains unchecked. The CDR3 covers 14 residues. The V gene's germline CDR1 is SGHRS and CDR2 YFSETQ. The CDR3 is CASSPGAEYYEQYF.

The gene calls are TRBV3-1 and TRBJ2-1; TCRdb's D gene call, TRBD2, goes unchecked for lack of DNA. The CDR3 sequence is 14 residues long. Per germline, CDR1 LGHDT and CDR2 YNNKEL (reference sequence). The CDR3 is CASKAGGGYNEQFF.

V usage is TRBV11-3 and J usage is TRBJ2-3; the TCRdb call, TRBD1, lacks DNA for checking. Germline CDR1 and CDR2: SGHNT and YENEEA. This CDR3 contains 16 residues. CDR3 protein: CASSFRRGTSAATQYF.

The chain recombines TRBV12-3 or TRBV12-4 with TRBJ1-1; the TCRdb D gene call, TRBD1, has no DNA to confirm it. This CDR3 region has 18 residues. The chain's CDR3 is CASSSSFAVLGGNTEAFF.

The chain carries TRBV10-3 and TRBJ2-1; the TCRdb D gene call, TRBD2, has no DNA to confirm it. The germline gives CDR1 ENHRY, CDR2 SYGVKD. The CDR3 runs 19 residues. The CDR3 region is CAISTTGTSGRSSYNEQFF.

The chain employs TRBV18 and TRBJ2-5; with no DNA, the TCRdb D assignment of TRBD1 cannot be verified. In germline, CDR1 is KGHSH, CDR2 LQKENI. The CDR3 has 15 amino acids. The chain's CDR3 is CASSPDRGRLETQYF.

The CDR3 spells CASDRSGYQPQHF. The V call is TRBV5-8, the J call TRBJ1-5; TCRdb reports TRBD1, a call that lacks DNA to check it against. CDR1 and CDR2 (germline): SGHTS, YDEGEE. This CDR3 is built from 13 residues.

This chain links TRBV11-3 with TRBJ2-4; TCRdb outputs TRBD2, but without DNA this stays unchecked. The length of the CDR3 is 19 residues. From germline, CDR1 is SGHNT and CDR2 YENEEA. The CDR3 protein is CASSFEGLAGVGAKNIQYF.